These T cell receptor beta chains were read from a single sample in a study of cytomegalovirus exposure and HLA in healthy donors. TCRdb keeps only in-frame clones here, not all; method: immunoSEQ multiplex PCR. The data show tens of thousands of clones, 75% seen once. Sequences were obtained from PBMCs. These receptors were obtained from a man in his 70s in good health and CMV-seronegative. Both conserved end residues are part of each CDR3. D genes are given only for firm matches. The listing skips clone size in some rows; elsewhere it reads once, few, many or a size class.

>TRBJ2-2|NA|TRBV18|TRBD1
TGTGCCAGCTCACCACGCCCGAGACAGGGTACCGGGGAGCTGTTTTTT
CASSPRPRQGTGELFF
>TRBJ2-6|NA|TRBV18|TRBD2
TGTGCCAGCTCACGCTTCAGCATTGGCCAGCGGGAACTCTCTGGGGCCAACGTCCTGACTTTC
CASSRFSIGQRELSGANVLTF
>TRBJ1-1|NA|TRBV5-4|TRBD1
TGTGCCAGCAGCTCCGGGACAGGGTCTACTGAAGCTTTCTTT
CASSSGTGSTEAFF
>TRBJ2-2|few|TRBV2|NA
TGTGCCAGCAGTGAACTCTCGAACACCGGGGAGCTGTTTTTT
CASSELSNTGELFF
>TRBJ1-1|NA|TRBV18|TRBD1
TGTGCCAGCTCACCGATACAGGGGTTTGGCACTGAAGCTTTCTTT
CASSPIQGFGTEAFF
>TRBJ1-1|few|TRBV5-6|NA
TGTGCCAGCAGCTTGAGAGAGAACACTGAAGCTTTCTTT
CASSLRENTEAFF
>TRBJ2-2|NA|TRBV6-5|NA
TGTGCCAGCAGTCGGGACACCACCACCGGGGAGCTGTTTTTT
CASSRDTTTGELFF
>TRBJ2-1|NA|TRBV25-1|NA
TGTGCCAGCAGGCAACAGGGCTCCTACAATGAGCAGTTCTTC
CASRQQGSYNEQFF
>TRBJ2-5|NA|TRBV7-2|TRBD2
TGTGCCAGCACCTTAGCGGGAGTTACGCAGGAGCAGTACTTC
CASTLAGVTQEQYF
>TRBJ2-2|NA|TRBV5-4|NA
TGTGCCAGCAGCATACCGGGACACACAGGGGGGGAGCTGTTTTTT
CASSIPGHTGGELFF
>TRBJ1-1|NA|TRBV15|NA
TGTGCCACCAGCAGAGATGGAGGGACGGGGAACACTGAAGCTTTCTTT
CATSRDGGTGNTEAFF
>TRBJ2-7|NA|TRBV19|NA
TGTGCCAGTAGTAAAGACAGGGAGCAGTACTTC
CASSKDREQYF
>TRBJ2-7|NA|TRBV6-1|NA
TGTGCCAGCGGGGACTCTTGGAGCTCCTACGAGCAGTACTTC
CASGDSWSSYEQYF
>TRBJ1-5|NA|TRBV7-9|NA
TGTTCCAGCAGCTTAGGCCAGGGTAGCAATCAGCCCCAGCATTTT
CSSSLGQGSNQPQHF
>TRBJ1-3|NA|TRBV6-1|NA
TGTGCCACCGAGAGGTCAGGGGCCGGAAACACCATATATTTT
CATERSGAGNTIYF
>TRBJ1-5|NA|TRBV7-2|NA
TGTGCCAGCAGCTTAGTGGGCGGGGGGGCCTTTCAGCCCCAGCATTTT
CASSLVGGGAFQPQHF
>TRBJ1-4|NA|TRBV5-1|TRBD1
TGCGCCAGCAGCTTAACAGGACAGGGAGAGGAAAACCTGTTTTTT
CASSLTGQGEENLFF
>TRBJ2-6|NA|TRBV7-2|TRBD2
TGTGCCAGCAGCTCTAGGGGACTAGCAGTCGGTGGGGCCAACGTCCTGACTTTC
CASSSRGLAVGGANVLTF
>TRBJ1-1|NA|TRBV5-1|NA
TGCGCCAGCAGCGTGCCCTCAGGGGTAAGGACTGAAGCTTTCTTT
CASSVPSGVRTEAFF
>TRBJ2-2|few|TRBV6-1|NA
TGTGCCAGCAGTGAATGGGGAGCCACCGGGGAGCTGTTTTTT
CASSEWGATGELFF
>TRBJ1-5|NA|TRBV19|TRBD1
TGTGCCAGTAGTGCGACAGGGGGAAATCAGCCCCAGCATTTT
CASSATGGNQPQHF
>TRBJ1-3|NA|TRBV5-1|NA
TGCGCCAGCAGCTACGGAAAAGGGGCTGGAAACACCATATATTTT
CASSYGKGAGNTIYF
>TRBJ2-3|few|TRBV30|NA
TGTGCCTGGAACTGGGCAAGCACAGATACGCAGTATTTT
CAWNWASTDTQYF
>TRBJ1-2|NA|TRBV19|TRBD1
TGTGCCAGTACCTCACTCCGGGACAGGGTTTACTATGGCTACACCTTC
CASTSLRDRVYYGYTF
>TRBJ2-1|NA|TRBV5-1|NA
TGCGCCAGCAGCCTCACTAGGAGCTCCTACAATGAGCAGTTCTTC
CASSLTRSSYNEQFF
>TRBJ2-1|NA|TRBV19|TRBD2
TGTGCCAGTAGTATAGGTACTAGCGGGGGGTATAATGAGCAGTTCTTC
CASSIGTSGGYNEQFF
>TRBJ1-5|NA|TRBV6-5|TRBD1
TGTGCCAGCAGAGGACAGGGATCTCAGCCCCAGCATTTT
CASRGQGSQPQHF
>TRBJ2-1|NA|TRBV5-6|TRBD1
TGTGCCAGCAGCTTAAAGGGACAGGGCCCCTACAATGAGCAGTTCTTC
CASSLKGQGPYNEQFF
>TRBJ1-6|NA|TRBV7-2|NA
TGTGCCAGCAGCTTAGAGGTGGGGCGACTCGGTTCACCCCTCCACTTT
CASSLEVGRLGSPLHF